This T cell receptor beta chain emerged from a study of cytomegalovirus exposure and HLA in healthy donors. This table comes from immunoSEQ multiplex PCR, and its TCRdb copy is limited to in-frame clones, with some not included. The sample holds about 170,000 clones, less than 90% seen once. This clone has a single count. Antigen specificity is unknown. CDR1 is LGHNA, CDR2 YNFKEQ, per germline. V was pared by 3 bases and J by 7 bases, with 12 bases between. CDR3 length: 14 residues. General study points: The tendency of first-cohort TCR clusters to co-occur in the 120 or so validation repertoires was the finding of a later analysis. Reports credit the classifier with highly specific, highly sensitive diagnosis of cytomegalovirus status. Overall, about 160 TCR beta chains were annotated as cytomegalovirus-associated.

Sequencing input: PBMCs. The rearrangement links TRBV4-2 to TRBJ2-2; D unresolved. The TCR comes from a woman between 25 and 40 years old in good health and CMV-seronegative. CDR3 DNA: TGTGCCAGCAGCCAGAGGTGGGAACACGGGGAGCTGTTTTTT. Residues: CASSQRWEHGELFF.